This T cell receptor (beta chain) was retrieved from a study of blood T cell repertoires in COVID-19. Overall study context: Samples taken during acute and convalescent COVID-19 were collected in the United States, Italy and Spain.

In the original workflow: Amplification with reference gene primers provided the estimates of nucleated cell counts. The method was immunoSEQ multiplex PCR; TCRdb's version includes in-frame clones alone and lacks a portion of them. That table furnishes V, J and clone size, whereas the DNA furnished D and trimming. The table shows roughly 380,000 clones, with about 89% occurring only once. This CDR3 comprises 15 residues. The V gene's germline CDR1 is MNHEY and CDR2 SVGAGI. V was pared by 2 bases and J by 6 bases, with 8 bases of the junction left unmatched. In Seattle, patients joined the study during active infection and were tracked longitudinally.

Sequencing was done on a sample of peripheral blood. This TCR derives from a woman aged 40 to 50 with COVID-19, enrolled during active disease. The chain uses TRBV6-5 and TRBJ1-2, with 8 bases lining up with TRBD1. CDR3 DNA: TGTGCCAGCAGTTACGCTTTGGGGGACAGGAATGGCTACACCTTC. Translation gives CASSYALGDRNGYTF.